These 18 T cell receptor beta chains were sequenced from one sample in a study of T-cell memory formation after mild COVID-19. TCRdb re-called the 5' RACE reads through MiXCR, storing one row per CDR3 protein. This sample has approximately 190,000 distinct CDR3 sequences; around 16% occur once, and the top ten carry 2% to 3%. The sequencing sample was made of PBMCs or a T cell subset sorted from them (not recorded which). The receptors come from an adult woman who had mild COVID-19 (a few samples of this study predate the infection). Cell type and time point are not known.

The CDR3 spells CASSQGLAGTLTDTQYF. CDR3 bases: TGTGCCAGCAGCCAAGGACTAGCGGGGACCCTCACAGATACGCAGTATTTT. The J gene is TRBJ2-3, the V gene TRBV3-1; 11 nucleotides line up with TRBD2. The V and J ends lost 1 base and 2 bases, in that order; junction bases with no gene match: 5. The CDR3 covers 17 residues. The germline gives CDR1 LGHDT, CDR2 YNNKEL (reference sequence).

The chain recombines TRBV12-3 or TRBV12-4 with TRBJ2-4; D is unresolved. V lost 1 base and J lost 8, with 12 bases in between. The CDR3 is 14 residues long. CDR3 bases: TGTGCCAGCAGTTTAGACCGCCCGGCGGACATTCAGTACTTC. Translation: CASSLDRPADIQYF.

This chain uses TRBV19 with TRBJ1-1, with a possible D match to TRBD1 (6 bases). Per the germline V gene, CDR1 is LNHDA and CDR2 is SQIVND (reference sequence). This CDR3 has 16 amino acids. V was trimmed by 3 bases and J by 1 base, leaving 15 bases between them. The CDR3 spells CASSMTTGRANTEAFF. Here the CDR3 DNA reads TGTGCCAGTAGTATGACGACAGGTAGGGCGAACACTGAAGCTTTCTTT. The entire variable domain, with the rest obtained from reference TRBV19 and TRBJ1-1, is as follows: DGGITQSPKYLFRKEGQNVTLSCEQNLNHDAMYWYRQDPGQGLRLIYYSQIVNDFQKGDIAEGYSVSREKKESFPLTVTSAQKNPTAFYLCASSMTTGRANTEAFFGQGTRLTVV.

The chain recombines TRBV20-1 with TRBJ1-6, with 8 positions matching TRBD1. The germline CDR1 and CDR2 sequences are DFQATT and SNEGSKA (reference sequence). There are 14 residues in the CDR3. The V gene end was trimmed by 5 bases and the J gene end by 3 bases; junction bases not matched to a gene: 3. CDR3 protein: CSAGDRLYNSPLHF. The CDR3 DNA reads TGCAGTGCTGGGGACAGGCTCTATAATTCACCCCTCCACTTT.

The V call is TRBV6-5, the J call TRBJ1-2; D unclear. Germline lookup yields CDR1 MNHEY and CDR2 SVGAGI. CDR3 length: 14 amino acids. The V end lost 5 bases, the J end lost 9 bases, and 19 bases lay between the germline ends. The CDR3, as DNA: TGTGCCAGCAGTATACTCTCCCAGACTAGCAGCTACACCTTC. Its translation is CASSILSQTSSYTF.

The CDR3 loop reads CASSLPGTDTQYF. The DNA of the CDR3 is TGCGCCAGCAGCTTGCCAGGCACAGATACGCAGTATTTT. This chain connects TRBV5-1 to TRBJ2-3; D not resolved. Trimming removed 1 base from V and 1 base from J, with 4 bases in between. The CDR3 runs 13 residues. From germline, CDR1 is SGHRS and CDR2 YFSETQ.

Details on this clonotype: Mismatch with germline at one junction end may stem from a read error. For the CDR3, the DNA is TGCGCCAGCAGCGTGACTAAACCCTCCCACGAGCAGTACTTC. Translated, it gives CASSVTKPSHEQYF. The rearrangement links TRBV5-1 to TRBJ2-7; perhaps TRBD2 as D (5 bases). The CDR3 has 14 residues. Germline V gives CDR1 SGHRS, CDR2 YFSETQ. The full variable domain, completed using reference TRBV5-1 and TRBJ2-7, is KAGVTQTPRYLIKTRGQQVTLSCSPISGHRSVSWYQQTPGQGLQFLFEYFSETQRNKGNFPGRFSGRQFSNSRSEMNVSTLELGDSALYLCASSVTKPSHEQYFGPGTRLTVT.

The rearrangement links TRBV5-1 to TRBJ2-3, with D hard to call. CDR1 is SGHRS and CDR2 is YFSETQ in the germline V gene. V lost 0 bases, J lost 0 bases, and 14 bases lay in between. There are 17 residues in the CDR3. This chain's CDR3 is CASSLVQGKLSTDTQYF. The CDR3 DNA reads TGCGCCAGCAGCTTGGTTCAAGGGAAGCTTAGCACAGATACGCAGTATTTT.

The sample holds many counts of this clonotype. The chain's CDR3 is CASSLYPQGAETQYF. For the CDR3, the DNA is TGTGCCAGCAGCTTGTACCCCCAGGGGGCAGAGACCCAGTACTTC. The rearrangement joins TRBV7-6 to TRBJ2-5; 8 positions agree with TRBD1. V lost 3 bases, J lost 4 bases, and 7 bases stayed unmatched. The CDR3 totals 15 residues. Per germline, CDR1 SGHVS and CDR2 FNYEAQ.

The chain uses TRBV4-3 and TRBJ2-1; D could derive from TRBD1 or TRBD2 (5 bases each). The CDR3 covers 16 residues. The germline V and J ends were trimmed by 0 bases and 1 base, with 10 bases remaining between them. Germline assignment: CDR1 LGHNA and CDR2 YSLEER. CDR3 sequence: CASSQEGDASYNEQFF. As DNA, the CDR3 is TGCGCCAGCAGCCAAGAGGGGGACGCATCCTACAATGAGCAGTTCTTC.

In its sample, this clonotype was seen many times. V gene TRBV20-1 combines with J gene TRBJ1-1; D gene ambiguous. V was clipped by 2 bases and J by 2 bases, with 9 bases between them. CDR1 and CDR2 (germline): DFQATT, SNEGSKA (reference sequence). The CDR3 contains 13 residues. For the CDR3, the DNA is TGCAGTGCTAGAAGTCACTTTAACACTGAAGCTTTCTTT. Translated: CSARSHFNTEAFF.

In this sample, this clonotype turned up a few times. The chain recombines TRBV12-3 or TRBV12-4 with TRBJ1-1; 10 bases agree with TRBD1. The ends lost 5 bases at V and 5 bases at J; junction bases unmatched: 11. The length of the CDR3 is 16 residues. DNA for the CDR3: TGTGCCAGCAGTCTGGGACAGGGGCGACGGGGAACTGAAGCTTTCTTT. It specifies CASSLGQGRRGTEAFF.

V and J are TRBV9 and TRBJ2-7; 7 bases line up with TRBD1. J gave up 2 bases and V 4 bases, and 12 bases lay outside the gene matches. CDR1 and CDR2 from the germline V gene are SGDLS and YYNGEE. This CDR3 has 16 residues. The chain's CDR3 is CASSPHSGQPPYEQYF. CDR3 coding DNA: TGTGCCAGCAGCCCCCACTCGGGACAGCCGCCCTACGAGCAGTACTTC.

Ten or more counts support this clonotype. V usage is TRBV12-3 or TRBV12-4 and J usage is TRBJ1-2, with D perhaps TRBD1 (5 bases). The CDR3 extends over 13 amino acids. Between the trimmed V and J ends, which lost 3 bases and 2 bases, there was a span of 7 bases. CDR3 coding DNA: TGTGCCAGCAGTTTGGGGCCGAACTATGGCTACACCTTC. Its protein product is CASSLGPNYGYTF.

The table lists this clonotype with a few counts. V usage is TRBV7-3 and J usage is TRBJ2-3, with 7 positions matching TRBD2. The V segment lost 5 bases and the J segment 4 bases; nucleotides outside the gene matches: 12. The CDR3 loop spans 16 amino acids. CDR1 and CDR2 from the germline V gene are SGHTA and FQGTGA. The CDR3 DNA sequence: TGTGCCAGCAGCCCCCGGGGGGACCTTCCCGCAGATACGCAGTATTTT. This sequence encodes CASSPRGDLPADTQYF.

Ten or more counts support this clonotype. V usage is TRBV3-1 and J usage is TRBJ2-3, with 9 bases matching TRBD2. Germline CDR1 LGHDT, CDR2 YNNKEL (reference sequence). Trimming cost V 7 bases and J 2 bases; bases outside gene matches: 7. The CDR3 has 15 residues. CDR3 protein: CASKLTSGYTDTQYF. CDR3 nucleotide sequence: TGTGCCAGCAAGTTAACTAGCGGGTACACAGATACGCAGTATTTT.

This clonotype was counted many times. The V gene is TRBV7-2, the J gene TRBJ2-2; D may be TRBD1 (5 bases). Trimming stripped 1 base from V and 6 bases from J, with 6 bases between. CDR3 length equals 13 residues. The germline V gene has CDR1 SGHTA and CDR2 FQGNSA. CDR3 DNA: TGTGCCAGCAGCTTAGACAGGCCCGGGGAGCTGTTTTTT. Translation gives CASSLDRPGELFF.

This clonotype has a handful of counts. This chain links TRBV5-5 with TRBJ2-1; 7 bases fit TRBD2. Germline CDR1 is SGHKS and CDR2 is YYEKEE (reference sequence). The junction had 3 bases not matched to a gene; V was cut back by 0 bases and J by 3 bases. This CDR3 region has 15 residues. The CDR3 loop reads CASSLGSGIYNEQFF. The CDR3 coding sequence is TGTGCCAGCAGCTTGGGAAGCGGGATCTACAATGAGCAGTTCTTC.